The present TCR beta chain was sequenced within a study of cytomegalovirus exposure and HLA in healthy donors. Study background: Early on, a data release was issued that held approximately 78 million unique TCRs from HLA-typed donors. General observations from the study: The investigators catalogued 150 or so TCR beta chains as cytomegalovirus-associated. Across HLA loci, a later analysis found differing TCR association rates, with DRB1 most and HLA-C fewest.

A few counts support this clone. Its specificity is unknown. 13 Jbeta primers and 60 Vbeta primers were used for the PCR. Generated by immunoSEQ multiplex PCR, the TCRdb table keeps only in-frame clones and is missing some. Here the sample spans some 160,000 clones, over 8% being singletons. This CDR3 comprises 20 residues. V was trimmed by 3 bases and J by 0 bases, leaving 27 bases between them. CDR1 and CDR2 (germline): MDHEN, SYDVKM. The clonotype comes from a male donor in good health and CMV-seronegative. The chain combines TRBV28 with TRBJ2-7; the D gene is possibly TRBD1 (6 bases). Sequencing was carried out using PBMCs. DNA of the CDR3: TGTGCCAGCAGTTTTCTCTGGGGGCACCCATCAGCTCCGAGCTCCTACGAGCAGTACTTC. Its translation is CASSFLWGHPSAPSSYEQYF. Supplemented by reference TRBV28 and TRBJ2-7, the full variable domain reads DVKVTQSSRYLVKRTGEKVFLECVQDMDHENMFWYRQDPGLGLRLIYFSYDVKMKEKGDIPEGYSVSREKKERFSLILESASTNQTSMYLCASSFLWGHPSAPSSYEQYFGPGTRLTVT.